The 21 T cell receptor beta chains below all came from one sample that was sequenced in a study of cytomegalovirus exposure and HLA in healthy donors. Produced via immunoSEQ multiplex PCR; TCRdb's table is partial and in-frame only. The sample contains under 130,000 clones, about 88% of which appear only once. The sequencing input was PBMCs. These receptors all stem from a woman between 18 and 29 years old in good health and CMV-seropositive.

In regard to this clone: The same CDR3 is also encoded by other DNA sequences in this sample. V and J are TRBV5-6 and TRBJ1-1, with 7 bases that match TRBD1. Per the germline V gene, CDR1 is SGHDT and CDR2 is YYEEEE. J lost 3 bases, V lost 0 bases, and 5 bases had no gene match. The CDR3 totals 15 residues. The CDR3 sequence: CASSLGYRGDTEAFF. The CDR3 region has the DNA TGTGCCAGCAGCTTGGGATACAGGGGTGACACTGAAGCTTTCTTT.

The rearrangement links TRBV6-1 to TRBJ1-6; D is ambiguous. Trimming cost V 3 bases and J 13 bases, with 10 bases left between them. From germline, CDR1 is MNHNS and CDR2 SASEGT. The CDR3 extends over 12 amino acids. This CDR3 is CASSDSRLPLHF. As DNA, the CDR3 is TGTGCCAGCAGTGACAGCCGACTGCCCCTCCACTTT.

The rearrangement uses TRBV11-3 and TRBJ2-1, with TRBD2 matching 10 bases. Trimming took 5 bases from V and 4 from J; bases not matched to a gene: 8. The CDR3 is 16 amino acids. Looked up from germline, CDR1 is SGHNT and CDR2 is YENEEA. The CDR3 DNA sequence: TGTGCCAGCAGCCCCTCCCAACTAGCGGGGTACAATGAGCAGTTCTTC. Its protein product is CASSPSQLAGYNEQFF.

V usage is TRBV7-9 and J usage is TRBJ1-1; D not resolved. This CDR3 is 13 amino acids long. The ends were cut back, 2 bases at V and 1 base at J, with 5 bases in the middle. Germline CDR1 reads SEHNR; CDR2 reads FQNEAQ (reference sequence). CDR3 DNA sequence: TGTGCCAGCAGCTTAAGCGCGAACACTGAAGCTTTCTTT. It encodes CASSLSANTEAFF.

The chain is built from TRBV28 and TRBJ1-5; D might be TRBD1 (6 bases). This CDR3 is 14 amino acids long. Trimming removed 3 bases at V and 7 bases at J, with 13 bases between. The V gene's germline CDR1 is MDHEN and CDR2 SYDVKM. CDR3 amino acids: CASSLSQGRQPQHF. As DNA, the CDR3 is TGTGCCAGCAGTTTGAGCCAGGGGCGCCAGCCCCAGCATTTT.

This chain connects TRBV10-3 to TRBJ2-2; 11 nucleotides agree with TRBD1. Germline assignment: CDR1 ENHRY and CDR2 SYGVKD. J was trimmed by 4 bases and V by 3 bases; bases with no gene match: 16. The CDR3 covers 20 residues. CDR3 protein: CAISDNPDPGQGDFTGELFF. CDR3 DNA: TGTGCCATCAGTGACAACCCTGACCCGGGACAGGGGGATTTCACCGGGGAGCTGTTTTTT.

J is TRBJ2-5 and V is TRBV2; maybe TRBD1 (7 bases). Trimming left V 6 bases short and J 4 bases short, with 15 bases between. Germline V gene data show CDR1 as SNHLY and CDR2 as FYNNEI. CDR3 length: 14 residues. The CDR3: CASRKEQGGETQYF. The CDR3 coding sequence is TGTGCCAGCAGGAAGGAGCAGGGGGGAGAGACCCAGTACTTC.

The chain joins TRBV19 to TRBJ2-5; 8 bases fit TRBD2. This CDR3 region has 14 residues. The J segment lost 2 bases and the V segment lost 11 bases, leaving 10 bases of the junction unmatched. Germline V gene sequence: CDR1 LNHDA, CDR2 SQIVND (reference sequence). CDR3 protein: CASRAREGQETQYF. Here the CDR3 DNA reads TGTGCCTCCAGGGCCCGGGAGGGACAAGAGACCCAGTACTTC.

This chain connects TRBV7-7 to TRBJ1-2; 7 bases are shared with TRBD1. Germline assignment: CDR1 SSHAT and CDR2 FNYEAQ (reference sequence). The V and J ends lost 5 bases and 1 base, in that order; junction bases with no gene match: 7. The CDR3 contains 15 residues. CDR3 DNA sequence: TGTGCCAGCAGCATTCCGGGACAGTTTAACTATGGCTACACCTTC. It encodes CASSIPGQFNYGYTF.

The rearrangement uses TRBV4-1 and TRBJ1-1; 9 nucleotides align to TRBD1. The CDR3 is 16 amino acids. Germline CDR1 reads MGHRA; CDR2 reads YSYEKL. Trimming removed 2 bases from V and 0 bases from J; junction bases left unmatched: 4. The CDR3 DNA is TGCGCCAGCAGCCAAAACAGGGGGCGAATGAACACTGAAGCTTTCTTT. Its protein product is CASSQNRGRMNTEAFF.

The V and J genes are TRBV5-1 and TRBJ1-4; 7 bases line up with TRBD1. V dropped 4 bases and J dropped 1; count of bases not matched to a gene: 13. CDR3 length: 18 residues. The germline V gene encodes CDR1 SGHRS and CDR2 YFSETQ. The CDR3 is CASSRTLTNRGTNEKLFF. As DNA, the CDR3 is TGCGCCAGCAGCAGGACCCTTACAAACAGGGGAACTAATGAAAAACTGTTTTTT.

The J gene is TRBJ2-7, the V gene TRBV27, with D possibly being TRBD1 (5 bases). Germline CDR1 and CDR2: MNHEY and SMNVEV (reference sequence). The ends were cut back, 7 bases at V and 1 base at J, with 14 bases in the middle. CDR3 length: 14 amino acids. The CDR3 loop is CASKGQGNSYEQYF. CDR3 sequence (DNA): TGTGCCAGCAAAGGCCAGGGAAATTCCTACGAGCAGTACTTC.

The rearrangement links TRBV4-2 to TRBJ2-3; 10 bases match TRBD2. V lost 2 bases, J lost 2 bases, and 4 bases stayed unmatched. This CDR3 is 16 amino acids long. Germline values: CDR1 LGHNA, CDR2 YNFKEQ. CDR3: CASSQLAGEITDTQYF. CDR3 bases: TGTGCCAGCAGCCAACTAGCGGGGGAGATCACAGATACGCAGTATTTT.

This clone has a single count. The DNA of the CDR3 is TGTGCCAGCAGTGGACCGACAGAGAGTTATGAAAAACTGTTTTTT. Protein: CASSGPTESYEKLFF. V and J are TRBV6-1 and TRBJ1-4; possibly TRBD1 for D (5 bases). Germline values: CDR1 MNHNS, CDR2 SASEGT. CDR3 length equals 15 residues. Trimming cost V 4 bases and J 6 bases, with 15 bases left between them.

The rearrangement uses TRBV5-6 and TRBJ2-3, with TRBD1 as a possible D gene (8 bases). Germline V gene lookup returns CDR1 SGHDT and CDR2 YYEEEE. Trimming took off 4 bases at V and 4 bases at J, with 16 bases between the two ends. The CDR3 is 15 residues long. The CDR3 sequence is CASSVDRGGADTQYF. CDR3 nucleotides: TGTGCCAGCAGCGTAGACAGGGGAGGGGCAGATACGCAGTATTTT.

The CDR3 coding sequence is TGTGCCAGCAGCCCTACCCCGGGGAGCTCCTACAATGAGCAGTTCTTC. This encodes CASSPTPGSSYNEQFF. V and J are TRBV5-4 and TRBJ2-1, with D tentatively TRBD2 (5 bases). Looked up from germline, CDR1 is SGHNT and CDR2 is YYREEE (reference sequence). This CDR3 contains 16 residues. Trimming shortened V by 4 bases and J by 0 bases, and 14 bases separated the two germline ends.

This rearrangement joins TRBV28 to TRBJ1-2; TRBD1 might be the D (5 bases). The CDR3 extends over 16 amino acids. V was pared by 3 bases and J by 6 bases, with 20 bases between. Germline V gene sequence: CDR1 MDHEN, CDR2 SYDVKM. Written as DNA, the CDR3 is TGTGCCAGCAGTTTCTCGGGAGCCCTCCTAGGGGATGGCTACACCTTC. It is translated as CASSFSGALLGDGYTF.

The chain couples TRBV14 to TRBJ1-2, with 9 bases fitting TRBD1. Germline trimming cut 5 bases from V and 4 bases from J; bases unmatched to any gene: 17. Germline-derived CDR1 and CDR2 are SGHDN and FVKESK. There are 18 residues in the CDR3. The CDR3 protein is CASSSGSTPGTGTYGYTF. Written as DNA, the CDR3 is TGTGCCAGCAGCTCCGGCTCGACTCCCGGGACAGGGACCTATGGCTACACCTTC.

The V call is TRBV5-1, the J call TRBJ1-5; 9 nucleotides agree with TRBD1. This CDR3 spans 16 amino acids. The ends lost 0 bases at V and 6 bases at J; junction bases unmatched: 7. Germline loops: CDR1 SGHRS, CDR2 YFSETQ. As DNA, the CDR3 is TGCGCCAGCAGCTTGGGCCCGACAGGGGGGGGTCAGCCCCAGCATTTT. It yields the protein CASSLGPTGGGQPQHF.

A single count supports this clone. Written as DNA, the CDR3 is TGTGCCAGCAGTGGAAGGGACAGGGGGCGAGAAGAGCAGTACTTC. This gives the protein CASSGRDRGREEQYF. V is TRBV28 and J is TRBJ2-7; TRBD1 aligns across 12 bases. The V and J ends lost 5 bases and 7 bases, in that order; junction bases with no gene match: 9. This CDR3 spans 15 amino acids. Germline V gene sequence: CDR1 MDHEN, CDR2 SYDVKM.

The genes are TRBV6-5 and TRBJ1-5; D is possibly TRBD1 (5 bases). Per germline, CDR1 MNHEY and CDR2 SVGAGI. V was trimmed by 6 bases and J by 0 bases, leaving 12 bases between them. The CDR3 contains 15 residues. Written as DNA, the CDR3 is TGTGCCAGCAGAGCGGGACTCAATAGCAATCAGCCCCAGCATTTT. This sequence encodes CASRAGLNSNQPQHF.